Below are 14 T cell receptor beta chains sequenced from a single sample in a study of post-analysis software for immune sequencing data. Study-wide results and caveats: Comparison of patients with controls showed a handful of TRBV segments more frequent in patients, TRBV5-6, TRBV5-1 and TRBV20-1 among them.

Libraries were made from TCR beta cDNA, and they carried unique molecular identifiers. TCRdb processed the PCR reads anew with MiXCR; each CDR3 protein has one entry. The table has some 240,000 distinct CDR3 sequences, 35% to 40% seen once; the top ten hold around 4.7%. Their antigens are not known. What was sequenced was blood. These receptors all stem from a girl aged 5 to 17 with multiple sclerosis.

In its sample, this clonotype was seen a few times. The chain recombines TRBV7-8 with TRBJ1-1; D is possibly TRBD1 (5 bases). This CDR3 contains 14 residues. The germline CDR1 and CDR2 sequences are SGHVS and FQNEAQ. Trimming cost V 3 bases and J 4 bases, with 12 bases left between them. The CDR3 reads CASSLRGSSTEAFF. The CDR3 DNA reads TGTGCCAGCAGCTTGAGGGGTTCTAGCACTGAAGCTTTCTTT.

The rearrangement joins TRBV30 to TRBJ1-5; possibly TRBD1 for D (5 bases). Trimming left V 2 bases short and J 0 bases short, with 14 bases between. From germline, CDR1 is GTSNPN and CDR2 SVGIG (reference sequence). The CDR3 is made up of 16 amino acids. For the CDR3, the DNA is TGTGCCTGGAGTAAAGGCGGGGGGTATAGCAATCAGCCCCAGCATTTT. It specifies CAWSKGGGYSNQPQHF.

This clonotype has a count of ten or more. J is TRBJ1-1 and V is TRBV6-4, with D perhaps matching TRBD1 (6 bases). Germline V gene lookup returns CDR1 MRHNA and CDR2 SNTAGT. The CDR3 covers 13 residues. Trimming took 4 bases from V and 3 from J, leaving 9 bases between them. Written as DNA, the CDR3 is TGTGCCAGCAGTGCCGGGGGCCACACTGAAGCTTTCTTT. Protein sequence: CASSAGGHTEAFF.

CDR3 sequence: CASSLQTSGSGEQYF. In nucleotides, the CDR3 is TGTGCCAGCAGTCTACAGACTAGCGGCTCGGGAGAGCAGTACTTC. The rearrangement uses TRBV12-3 or TRBV12-4 and TRBJ2-4, with 9 positions matching TRBD2. CDR3 size: 15 residues. V lost 5 bases to trimming and J lost 13 bases; unmatched junction nucleotides: 15.

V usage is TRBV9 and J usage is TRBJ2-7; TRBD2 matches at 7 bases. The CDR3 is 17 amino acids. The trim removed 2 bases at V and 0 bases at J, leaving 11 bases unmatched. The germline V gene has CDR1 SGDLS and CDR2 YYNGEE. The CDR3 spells CASSVESSGGGSYEQYF. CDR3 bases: TGTGCCAGCAGCGTTGAAAGTAGTGGGGGGGGCTCCTACGAGCAGTACTTC.

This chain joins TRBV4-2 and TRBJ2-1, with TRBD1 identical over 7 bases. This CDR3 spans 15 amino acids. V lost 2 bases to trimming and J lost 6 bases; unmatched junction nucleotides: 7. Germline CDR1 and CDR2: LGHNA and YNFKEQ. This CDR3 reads CASSQPDRAGNEQFF. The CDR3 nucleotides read TGTGCCAGCAGCCAACCCGACAGGGCTGGCAATGAGCAGTTCTTC.

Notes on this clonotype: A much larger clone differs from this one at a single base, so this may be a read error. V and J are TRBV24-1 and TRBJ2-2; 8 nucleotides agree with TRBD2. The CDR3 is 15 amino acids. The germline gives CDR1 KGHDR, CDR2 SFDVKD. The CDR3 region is CVTSDLTSDTGELFF. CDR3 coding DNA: TGTGTCACCAGTGATTTGACTAGCGACACCGGGGAGCTGTTTTTT.

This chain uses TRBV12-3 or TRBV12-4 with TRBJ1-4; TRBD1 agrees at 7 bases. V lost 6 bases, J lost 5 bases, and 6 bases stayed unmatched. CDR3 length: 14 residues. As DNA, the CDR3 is TGTGCCAGCAGCATACAGGGGTACAATGAAAAACTGTTTTTT. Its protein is CASSIQGYNEKLFF.

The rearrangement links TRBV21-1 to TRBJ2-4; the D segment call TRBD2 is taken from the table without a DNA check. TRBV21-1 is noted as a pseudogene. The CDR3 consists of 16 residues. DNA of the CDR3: TGTGCCAGCAGCAAGTTAGGAGCGGCGTCCAAAAACATTCAGTACTTC. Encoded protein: CASSKLGAASKNIQYF.

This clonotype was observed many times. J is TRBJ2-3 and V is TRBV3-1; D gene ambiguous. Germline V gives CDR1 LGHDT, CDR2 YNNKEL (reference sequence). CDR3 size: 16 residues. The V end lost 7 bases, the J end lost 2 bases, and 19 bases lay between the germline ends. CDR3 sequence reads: CASTPSISLITDTQYF. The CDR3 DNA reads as TGTGCCAGCACCCCGAGTATTTCTTTGATCACAGATACGCAGTATTTT.

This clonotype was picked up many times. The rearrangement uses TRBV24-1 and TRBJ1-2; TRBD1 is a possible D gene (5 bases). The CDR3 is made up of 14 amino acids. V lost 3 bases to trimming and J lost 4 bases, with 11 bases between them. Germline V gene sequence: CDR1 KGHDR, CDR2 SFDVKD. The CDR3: CATSDVGAAYGYTF. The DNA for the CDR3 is TGTGCCACCAGTGATGTTGGGGCTGCCTATGGCTACACCTTC.

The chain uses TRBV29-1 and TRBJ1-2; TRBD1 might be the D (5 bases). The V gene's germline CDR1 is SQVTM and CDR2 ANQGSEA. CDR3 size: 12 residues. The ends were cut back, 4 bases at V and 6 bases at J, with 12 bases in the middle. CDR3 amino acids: CSVAPGGDGYTF. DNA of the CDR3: TGCAGCGTTGCCCCGGGGGGAGATGGCTACACCTTC.

CDR3 sequence (DNA): TGTGCTAGTGCCAAGGGACTAGTGGGACAAGAGACCCAGTACTTC. Protein product: CASAKGLVGQETQYF. The chain recombines TRBV12-5 with TRBJ2-5; 8 bases match TRBD2. The CDR3 covers 15 residues. The ends lost 7 bases at V and 2 bases at J; junction bases unmatched: 9. The germline V gene has CDR1 LGHNT and CDR2 FRNRAP.

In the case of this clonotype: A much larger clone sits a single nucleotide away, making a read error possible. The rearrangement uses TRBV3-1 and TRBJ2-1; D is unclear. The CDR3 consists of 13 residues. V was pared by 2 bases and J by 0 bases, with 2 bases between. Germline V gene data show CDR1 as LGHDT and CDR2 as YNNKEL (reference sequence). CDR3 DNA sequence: TGTGCCAGCAGCCAAAGCTCCTACAATGAGCAGTTCTTC. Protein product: CASSQSSYNEQFF.